The 2 T cell receptor beta chains in this list originate from one sample, sequenced in a study of beta chain features in type 1 diabetes (dated by TCRdb to 2016 to 2018). The library was generated by the immunoSEQ multiplex PCR assay. The entire amount of isolated RNA was reverse transcribed using the High Capacity cDNA Reverse Transcription Kit, so the sequenced TCRB transcripts were expressed ones. The clones in this table, taken by TCRdb from immuneACCESS, are in-frame only. Not every clone is retained; where verified, under half of the shortfall comes from an unresolved V gene, and the cause of the rest is unknown. Recorded for this sample are 500,000 to 650,000 clones; around 12% of them occurred a single time. The ten largest clones take up 0.09% to 0.15% of the sample. Beyond this particular receptor, the publication reports: In all four CD4+ subsets, TCRB CDR3 length was moderately but significantly shorter in type 1 diabetes patients.

The antigens for these receptors are not known. The sample was naive CD4+ T cells from blood. Per the publication, the cell subset or site label means: true naive CD4+ T cells. These receptors came from a man aged 30-40 years with type 1 diabetes.

This clone was counted between two and nine times. The rearrangement joins TRBV9 to TRBJ1-1; D is perhaps TRBD1 (5 bases). V shed 0 bases and J shed 3 bases, with 6 bases lying between them. The CDR3 runs 13 residues. Germline-derived CDR1 and CDR2 are SGDLS and YYNGEE. DNA for the CDR3: TGTGCCAGCAGCGTAGGGGGGTACACTGAAGCTTTCTTT. It is translated as CASSVGGYTEAFF.

This clone was observed a handful of times. The chain combines TRBV4-3 with TRBJ2-1; D unclear. The germline gives CDR1 LGHNA, CDR2 YSLEER. The V end was cut by 0 bases, the J end by 3 bases, with 9 bases between. The CDR3 consists of 15 residues. The CDR3 region is CASSQDQDHYNEQFF. The CDR3 DNA sequence: TGCGCCAGCAGCCAAGATCAGGACCACTACAATGAGCAGTTCTTC.